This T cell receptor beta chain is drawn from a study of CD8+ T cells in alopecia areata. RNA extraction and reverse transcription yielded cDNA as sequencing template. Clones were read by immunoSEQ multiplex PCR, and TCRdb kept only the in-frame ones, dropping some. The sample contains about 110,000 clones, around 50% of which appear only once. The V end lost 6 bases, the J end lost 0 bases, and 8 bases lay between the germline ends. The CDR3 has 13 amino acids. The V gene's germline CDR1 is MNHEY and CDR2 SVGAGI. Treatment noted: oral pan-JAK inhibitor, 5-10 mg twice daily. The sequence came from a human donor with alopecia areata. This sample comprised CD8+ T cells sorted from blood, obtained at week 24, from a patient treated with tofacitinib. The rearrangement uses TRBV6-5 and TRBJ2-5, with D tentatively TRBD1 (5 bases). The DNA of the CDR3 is TGTGCCAGCAGAGCAGGGTACCAAGAGACCCAGTACTTC. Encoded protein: CASRAGYQETQYF.